This is a list of T cell receptor beta chains from one sample in a study of CXCR3-negative and CXCR3-positive naive CD8 T cells. TCRdb processed the 5' RACE reads again and assigns one entry to each CDR3 protein, with no DNA. The listing contains 100,000 to 150,000 distinct CDR3 sequences. Sequencing was carried out using naive CXCR3- CD8+ T cells from blood. Receptor source: a human donor in good health. Some clones in this sample may be carry-over from other donors' samples. Both conserved end residues are part of each CDR3.

V,J,CDR3
TRBV3-1,TRBJ2-1,CASSSPPSGDNEQFF
TRBV7-2,TRBJ2-1,CASSSDRVNEQFF
TRBV11-2,TRBJ2-7,CASNPRAAGGGYEQYF
TRBV2,TRBJ2-1,CASSDSESSYNEQFF
TRBV27,TRBJ2-4,CASSLRQGANIQYF
TRBV12-3/TRBV12-4,TRBJ2-1,CASSSGDRGPLYNEQFF
TRBV29-1,TRBJ2-1,CSVEPRTDEYNEQFF
TRBV29-1,TRBJ1-1,CSAQGMNTEAFF
TRBV19,TRBJ1-1,CASSPHWSGAHLNTEAFF
TRBV6-6,TRBJ1-5,CASSHRVQPQHF
TRBV13,TRBJ2-7,CASSPGRGGTYEQYF
TRBV29-1,TRBJ1-1,CSVESGGGGLGHMNTEAFF
TRBV5-4,TRBJ2-2,CASSLSGTGNTGELFF
TRBV5-5,TRBJ1-1,CASSFRGSTEAFF